This entry lists 32 T cell receptor beta chains sequenced from one sample in a study of OX40 agonist ivuxolimab in advanced cancers. Profiling relied on immunoSEQ multiplex PCR, and the TCRdb table lists in-frame clones only, not all of them. The sample has some 59,000 clones; less than 95% are singletons. The sample in question was CD4+ or CD8+ T cells sorted from blood, obtained in a trial of the OX40 agonist ivuxolimab. The receptors come from an adult with an advanced solid tumor such as melanoma, head and neck, liver or kidney cancer.

The chain carries TRBV27 and TRBJ2-7; no clear D. Germline CDR1 is MNHEY and CDR2 is SMNVEV (reference sequence). The CDR3 sequence is 13 residues long. Deletions cut 3 bases from V and 4 bases from J, with 10 bases between. The CDR3 bases are TGTGCCAGCAGTTTGAGGCACGGTTACGAGCAGTACTTC. Its translation is CASSLRHGYEQYF.

V is TRBV4-2 and J is TRBJ2-3, with 10 bases that match TRBD2. Losses at the gene ends were 1 base for V and 0 bases for J; bases not matched to a gene: 4. The CDR3 spans 17 residues. Per germline, CDR1 LGHNA and CDR2 YNFKEQ. In nucleotides, the CDR3 is TGTGCCAGCAGCCAAGGGGCTAGCGGGAGTAGCACAGATACGCAGTATTTT. This encodes CASSQGASGSSTDTQYF.

This chain joins TRBV6-4 and TRBJ1-2, with D possibly matching TRBD1 (5 bases). Trimming removed 10 bases at V and 2 bases at J, with 17 bases between. In germline, CDR1 is MRHNA, CDR2 SNTAGT. There are 14 residues in the CDR3. CDR3 protein: CANIERAGNYGYTF. CDR3 coding DNA: TGTGCCAACATCGAGCGGGCAGGGAACTATGGCTACACCTTC.

This clone was detected only a few times. The chain links TRBV6-1 to TRBJ1-5; TRBD1 might be the D (6 bases). V dropped 3 bases and J dropped 2 bases, with 11 bases sitting between them. CDR3 length equals 15 residues. Germline assignment: CDR1 MNHNS and CDR2 SASEGT. The CDR3, as DNA: TGTGCCAGCAGTGAGCTACAGGGAGGCAATCAGCCCCAGCATTTT. Translated: CASSELQGGNQPQHF.

The rearrangement uses TRBV30 and TRBJ2-5, with D possibly being TRBD1 or TRBD2 (5 bases each). There are 15 residues in the CDR3. The V end was cut by 3 bases, the J end by 3 bases, with 17 bases between. Germline loops: CDR1 GTSNPN, CDR2 SVGIG (reference sequence). In DNA, the CDR3 is TGTGCCTGGAGCGCCTTTTCGGGACCGGAAGAGACCCAGTACTTC. The encoded protein is CAWSAFSGPEETQYF. The full variable domain, in which reference TRBV30 and TRBJ2-5 provide the parts outside the CDR3, is SQTIHQWPATLVQPVGSPLSLECTVEGTSNPNLYWYRQAAGRGLQLLFYSVGIGQISSEVPQNLSASRPQDRQFILSSKKLLLSDSGFYLCAWSAFSGPEETQYFGPGTRLLVL.

This sequence joins TRBV6-6 and TRBJ1-1, with no clear D. Trimming shortened V by 6 bases and J by 6 bases, and 11 bases separated the two germline ends. This CDR3 is 12 amino acids long. Germline V CDR1 and CDR2: MNHNY, SVGAGI (reference sequence). CDR3 DNA: TGTGCCAGCAGACCGGAAGGCGCTGAAGCTTTCTTT. This translates into CASRPEGAEAFF.

V is TRBV27 and J is TRBJ2-7; a possible D gene is TRBD2 (6 bases). Germline V gene lookup returns CDR1 MNHEY and CDR2 SMNVEV (reference sequence). This CDR3 contains 14 residues. Trimming stripped 2 bases from V and 0 bases from J, with 8 bases between. The CDR3 coding sequence is TGTGCCAGCAGTTTAGGAGGGAGCTCCTACGAGCAGTACTTC. It encodes CASSLGGSSYEQYF.

The chain carries TRBV11-3 and TRBJ2-1; 8 bases map to TRBD2. CDR1 SGHNT and CDR2 YENEEA come from the germline V gene. Trimming took 5 bases from V and 13 from J; bases not matched to a gene: 7. This CDR3 is built from 12 residues. The CDR3 DNA reads as TGTGCCAGCAGCCCGGGGGGGCCAAGTCAGTTCTTC. It yields the protein CASSPGGPSQFF.

The chain carries TRBV4-3 and TRBJ2-5; 12 bases align to TRBD2. Looked up from germline, CDR1 is LGHNA and CDR2 is YSLEER. The V gene end was trimmed by 0 bases and the J gene end by 5 bases; junction bases not matched to a gene: 7. The CDR3 runs 17 residues. CDR3 bases: TGCGCCAGCAGCCAAGATTCAGGACTAGCGGGATCTGAGACCCAGTACTTC. It yields the protein CASSQDSGLAGSETQYF.

This clone has only one observation. This chain uses TRBV7-8 with TRBJ1-2; 7 positions agree with TRBD1. The CDR3 extends over 15 amino acids. The V gene end was trimmed by 5 bases and the J gene end by 4 bases; junction bases not matched to a gene: 10. CDR1 SGHVS and CDR2 FQNEAQ come from the germline V gene. The chain's CDR3 is CASSPHQTGTYGYTF. DNA of the CDR3: TGTGCCAGCAGCCCACACCAGACAGGGACCTATGGCTACACCTTC.

The chain recombines TRBV7-9 with TRBJ2-4; D may match TRBD1 or TRBD2 (5 bases each). V was pared by 6 bases and J by 5 bases, with 14 bases between. This CDR3 spans 14 amino acids. Germline V CDR1 and CDR2: SEHNR, FQNEAQ (reference sequence). CDR3 amino acids: CASSDPGRENIQYF. In nucleotides, the CDR3 is TGTGCCAGCAGTGACCCGGGACGGGAAAACATTCAGTACTTC.

J is TRBJ1-2 and V is TRBV19; D not certain. The germline CDR1 and CDR2 sequences are LNHDA and SQIVND (reference sequence). This CDR3 spans 12 amino acids. Trimming took off 0 bases at V and 6 bases at J, with 5 bases between the two ends. The CDR3 DNA sequence: TGTGCCAGTAGTATAGACGGGAATGGCTACACCTTC. As protein: CASSIDGNGYTF.

CDR3 region: CASSQDSGTGLAYGYTF. The CDR3, as DNA: TGTGCCAGCAGCCAAGATTCCGGGACAGGGTTGGCCTATGGCTACACCTTC. V gene TRBV4-2 combines with J gene TRBJ1-2; 9 nucleotides agree with TRBD1. From germline, CDR1 is LGHNA and CDR2 YNFKEQ. The CDR3 consists of 17 residues. V lost 0 bases and J lost 4; bases outside the gene matches: 9.

This clone was counted a single time. The gene calls are TRBV5-1 and TRBJ2-1, with TRBD2 matching over 7 bases. Germline V CDR1 and CDR2: SGHRS, YFSETQ. This CDR3 spans 17 amino acids. J lost 1 base, V lost 3 bases, and 10 bases had no gene match. The CDR3 is CASSSDPTSQSYNEQFF. The CDR3 region has the DNA TGCGCCAGCAGCTCAGACCCGACTAGCCAATCCTACAATGAGCAGTTCTTC.

The rearrangement links TRBV7-2 to TRBJ2-2, with 7 bases identical to TRBD2. This CDR3 contains 16 residues. V shed 1 base, J shed 5 bases, and the junction held 7 bases outside the gene matches. Per germline, CDR1 SGHTA and CDR2 FQGNSA. The CDR3 DNA reads as TGTGCCAGCAGCTTAGTCGGGAGGCAGCGGACCGGGGAGCTGTTTTTT. Protein product: CASSLVGRQRTGELFF.

This chain connects TRBV27 to TRBJ2-1, with D possibly being TRBD2 (6 bases). Germline lookup yields CDR1 MNHEY and CDR2 SMNVEV (reference sequence). V lost 2 bases and J 3 bases, leaving 14 bases between the germline ends. The CDR3 contains 16 residues. The CDR3 spells CASSLTSGPSYNEQFF. DNA for the CDR3: TGTGCCAGCAGTTTAACGAGCGGGCCCAGCTACAATGAGCAGTTCTTC.

The chain has TRBV19 and TRBJ1-1; D is possibly TRBD1 (5 bases). Germline loops: CDR1 LNHDA, CDR2 SQIVND (reference sequence). This CDR3 comprises 15 residues. Trimming pared 5 bases from V and 1 base from J, leaving 14 bases between. The CDR3 reads CASSVAGHGNTEAFF. CDR3 nucleotide sequence: TGTGCCAGTAGTGTAGCAGGGCACGGGAACACTGAAGCTTTCTTT.

This CDR3 reads CASSSPGTSGTDTQYF. CDR3 coding DNA: TGTGCCAGCAGCTCCCCCGGGACTAGCGGGACAGATACGCAGTATTTT. This chain joins TRBV5-6 and TRBJ2-3; TRBD2 matches 12 bases. V lost 3 bases and J lost 3; bases outside the gene matches: 5. The CDR3 totals 16 residues. CDR1 SGHDT and CDR2 YYEEEE come from the germline V gene.

The V call is TRBV5-4, the J call TRBJ2-6; TRBD1 might be the D (5 bases). The germline V gene encodes CDR1 SGHNT and CDR2 YYREEE (reference sequence). The CDR3 sequence is 17 residues long. Between the trimmed V and J ends, which lost 4 bases and 0 bases, there was a span of 14 bases. CDR3 sequence (DNA): TGTGCCAGCAGCGAACCGACAGAGCTCTCTGGGGCCAACGTCCTGACTTTC. Amino acids: CASSEPTELSGANVLTF.

This clone appeared once. V usage is TRBV30 and J usage is TRBJ2-7; TRBD1 matches 7 bases. The CDR3 contains 11 residues. V lost 8 bases and J lost 3; bases outside the gene matches: 4. Germline values: CDR1 GTSNPN, CDR2 SVGIG (reference sequence). Written as DNA, the CDR3 is TGTGCCGGGACAGAAAGCTACGAGCAGTACTTC. Its protein is CAGTESYEQYF.

The chain carries TRBV29-1 and TRBJ1-1; possibly TRBD1 for D (6 bases). Trimming stripped 8 bases from V and 2 bases from J, with 15 bases between. Germline CDR1 is SQVTM and CDR2 is ANQGSEA. This CDR3 comprises 13 residues. The DNA for the CDR3 is TGCAGCATATACGGACAGACCAACACTGAAGCTTTCTTT. It specifies CSIYGQTNTEAFF.

J is TRBJ2-2 and V is TRBV4-2; the D gene is possibly TRBD2 (6 bases). Germline loops: CDR1 LGHNA, CDR2 YNFKEQ. V lost 3 bases, J lost 10 bases, and 18 bases lay in between. The CDR3 covers 15 residues. The CDR3 DNA sequence: TGTGCCAGCAGCCAGGGTACGGGGAGGAAAGAGGAGCTGTTTTTT. Translated: CASSQGTGRKEELFF.

This chain links TRBV2 with TRBJ2-1, with D perhaps TRBD2 (6 bases). Trimming removed 6 bases from V and 0 bases from J, with 15 bases in between. The CDR3 extends over 16 amino acids. Germline CDR1 and CDR2: SNHLY and FYNNEI. DNA for the CDR3: TGTGCCAGCAGGCCCCGGGACTTTAGCTCCTACAATGAGCAGTTCTTC. Amino acids: CASRPRDFSSYNEQFF.

This clone was seen only once. This chain links TRBV4-2 with TRBJ2-1, with 14 bases that match TRBD2. Germline CDR1 LGHNA, CDR2 YNFKEQ. The CDR3 is made up of 14 amino acids. V gave up 8 bases and J gave up 12 bases; unmatched junction bases: 9. CDR3 protein: CASRGTSGSSGQFF. The CDR3 nucleotides are TGTGCCAGCCGGGGGACTAGCGGGAGTTCCGGGCAGTTCTTC.

This chain uses TRBV4-3 with TRBJ2-6; 10 nucleotides line up with TRBD1. The germline V gene encodes CDR1 LGHNA and CDR2 YSLEER. There are 17 residues in the CDR3. V trimming: 1 base; J trimming: 4 bases; junction bases outside the gene matches: 4. The CDR3 sequence is CASSQGDRGSGANVLTF. Written as DNA, the CDR3 is TGCGCCAGCAGCCAAGGGGACAGGGGTTCCGGGGCCAACGTCCTGACTTTC.

A remark on this clone: This specimen includes other DNA sequences encoding the same CDR3. V is TRBV7-9 and J is TRBJ1-1; D gene ambiguous. The CDR3 spans 12 residues. The germline V gene has CDR1 SEHNR and CDR2 FQNEAQ (reference sequence). V lost 3 bases and J 1 base, leaving 3 bases between the germline ends. This CDR3 is CASSFGNTEAFF. The CDR3 coding sequence is TGTGCCAGCAGCTTCGGGAACACTGAAGCTTTCTTT.

V and J are TRBV6-1 and TRBJ1-1; the D is unclear. The germline V and J ends were trimmed by 1 base and 6 bases, with 12 bases remaining between them. The CDR3 is made up of 14 amino acids. The germline CDR1 and CDR2 sequences are MNHNS and SASEGT. CDR3 sequence: CASSEGSSGAEAFF. CDR3 nucleotides: TGTGCCAGCAGTGAAGGCAGCTCCGGCGCTGAAGCTTTCTTT.

This rearrangement joins TRBV4-3 to TRBJ2-7; D is undetermined. V was trimmed by 5 bases and J by 0 bases, leaving 11 bases between them. The CDR3 has 14 amino acids. CDR1 is LGHNA, CDR2 YSLEER, per germline. Here the CDR3 reads CASSWSGASYEQYF. The CDR3 DNA follows: TGCGCCAGCAGCTGGAGTGGTGCCTCCTACGAGCAGTACTTC.

The chain is built from TRBV23-1 and TRBJ1-1, with unresolved D. TRBV23-1 is annotated as an ORF whose role is uncertain. V was shortened by 0 bases and J by 1 base, with 3 bases between the two germline ends. The CDR3 is 13 residues long. The CDR3 region has the DNA TGCGCCAGCAGTCAATCGGGGAACACTGAAGCTTTCTTT. Protein sequence: CASSQSGNTEAFF.

CDR3 sequence reads: CASSWGRDISYEQYF. In DNA, the CDR3 is TGTGCCAGCAGCTGGGGCAGGGATATCTCCTACGAGCAGTACTTC. The chain carries TRBV11-1 and TRBJ2-7; D may be TRBD1 (5 bases). The V gene's germline CDR1 is SGHAT and CDR2 FQDESV (reference sequence). Trimming shortened V by 4 bases and J by 0 bases, and 13 bases separated the two germline ends. CDR3 length equals 15 residues.

In DNA, the CDR3 is TGTGCCACCAGCAGAGAAGGGACCACCTTCTATGGCTACACCTTC. This translates into CATSREGTTFYGYTF. The rearrangement joins TRBV15 to TRBJ1-2, with D possibly being TRBD1 (5 bases). V gave up 0 bases and J gave up 4 bases, with 12 bases separating them. Germline-derived CDR1 and CDR2 are LNHNV and YYDKDF (reference sequence). This CDR3 has 15 amino acids.

The V and J genes are TRBV5-1 and TRBJ1-1; D possibly corresponds to TRBD1 (5 bases). Trimming left V 0 bases short and J 8 bases short, with 11 bases between. In germline, CDR1 is SGHRS, CDR2 YFSETQ. The CDR3 has 13 amino acids. The DNA for the CDR3 is TGCGCCAGCAGCTTGGCCTGGGGCGCGGAAGCTTTCTTT. Amino acids: CASSLAWGAEAFF.